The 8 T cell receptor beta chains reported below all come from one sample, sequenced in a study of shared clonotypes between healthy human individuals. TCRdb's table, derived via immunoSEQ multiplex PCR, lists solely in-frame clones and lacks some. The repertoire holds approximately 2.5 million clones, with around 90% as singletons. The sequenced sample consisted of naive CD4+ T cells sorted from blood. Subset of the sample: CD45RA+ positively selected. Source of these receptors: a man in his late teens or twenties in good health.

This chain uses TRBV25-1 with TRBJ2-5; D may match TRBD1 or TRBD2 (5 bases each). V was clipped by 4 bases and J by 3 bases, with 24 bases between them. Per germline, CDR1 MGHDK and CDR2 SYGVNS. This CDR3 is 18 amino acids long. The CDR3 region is CASSATGAKTVGEETQYF. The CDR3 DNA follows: TGTGCCAGCAGTGCTACCGGGGCGAAAACCGTGGGGGAAGAGACCCAGTACTTC.

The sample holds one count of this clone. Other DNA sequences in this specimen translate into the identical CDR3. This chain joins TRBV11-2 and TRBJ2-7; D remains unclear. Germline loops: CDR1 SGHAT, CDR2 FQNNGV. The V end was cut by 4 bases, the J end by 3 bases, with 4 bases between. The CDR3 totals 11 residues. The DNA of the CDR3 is TGTGCCAGCAGCTCAAGCTACGAGCAGTACTTC. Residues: CASSSSYEQYF.

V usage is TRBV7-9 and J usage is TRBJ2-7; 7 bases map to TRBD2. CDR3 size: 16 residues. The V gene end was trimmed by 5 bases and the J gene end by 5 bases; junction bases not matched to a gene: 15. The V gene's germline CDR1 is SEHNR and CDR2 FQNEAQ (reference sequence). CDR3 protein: CASSLFGLDPQNEQYF. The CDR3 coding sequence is TGTGCCAGCAGCCTCTTTGGACTAGATCCCCAAAACGAGCAGTACTTC.

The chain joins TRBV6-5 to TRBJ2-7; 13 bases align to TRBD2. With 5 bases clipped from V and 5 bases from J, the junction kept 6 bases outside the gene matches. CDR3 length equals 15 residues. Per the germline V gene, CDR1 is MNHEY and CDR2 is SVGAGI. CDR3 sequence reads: CASSTWTSGSNEQYF. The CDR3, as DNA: TGTGCCAGCAGTACCTGGACTAGCGGGAGCAACGAGCAGTACTTC.

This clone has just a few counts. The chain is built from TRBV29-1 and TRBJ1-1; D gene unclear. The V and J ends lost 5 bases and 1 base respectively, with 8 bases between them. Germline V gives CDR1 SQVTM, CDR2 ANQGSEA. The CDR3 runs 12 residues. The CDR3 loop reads CSVSSANTEAFF. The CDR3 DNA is TGCAGCGTTTCGTCAGCGAACACTGAAGCTTTCTTT. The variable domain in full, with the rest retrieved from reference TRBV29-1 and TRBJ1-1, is SAVISQKPSRDICQRGTSLTIQCQVDSQVTMMFWYRQQPGQSLTLIATANQGSEATYESGFVIDKFPISRPNLTFSTLTVSNMSPEDSSIYLCSVSSANTEAFFGQGTRLTVV.

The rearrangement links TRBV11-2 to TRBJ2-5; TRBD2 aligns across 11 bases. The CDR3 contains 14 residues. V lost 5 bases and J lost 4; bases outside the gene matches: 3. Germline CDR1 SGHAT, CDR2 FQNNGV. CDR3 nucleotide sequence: TGTGCCAGCAGCCACGGACTAGCGGGAGAGACCCAGTACTTC. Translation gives CASSHGLAGETQYF.

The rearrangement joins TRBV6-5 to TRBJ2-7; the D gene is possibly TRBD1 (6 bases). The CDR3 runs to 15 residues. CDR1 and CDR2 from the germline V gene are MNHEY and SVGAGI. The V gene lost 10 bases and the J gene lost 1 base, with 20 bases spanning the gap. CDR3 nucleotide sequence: TGTGCCACCCGTAACCCAGTACAGGGTTCCTACGAGCAGTACTTC. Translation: CATRNPVQGSYEQYF.

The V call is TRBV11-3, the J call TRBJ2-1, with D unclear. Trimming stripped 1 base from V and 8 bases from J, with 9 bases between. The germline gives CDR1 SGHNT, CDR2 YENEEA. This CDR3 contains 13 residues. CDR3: CASSLGRADEQFF. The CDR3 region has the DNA TGTGCCAGCAGCTTAGGAAGGGCGGATGAGCAGTTCTTC. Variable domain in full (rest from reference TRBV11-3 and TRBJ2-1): EAGVVQSPRYKIIEKKQPVAFWCNPISGHNTLYWYLQNLGQGPELLIRYENEEAVDDSQLPKDRFSAERLKGVDSTLKIQPAELGDSAVYLCASSLGRADEQFFGPGTRLTVL.